Sequencing of this T cell receptor (beta chain) was carried out in a study of T cells in Graves' hyperthyroidism and ophthalmopathy. Study overall: It was at initial diagnosis, before any treatment, that peripheral blood was collected.

Study outcomes and limitations: A model built on 13 V-J features separated ophthalmopathy from stable hyperthyroidism.

Trimming removed 11 bases at V and 4 bases at J, with 11 bases between. CDR3 length: 12 residues. Germline-derived CDR1 and CDR2 are MNHNY and SVGAGI (reference sequence). From RNA transcripts, TCR beta CDR3 regions were amplified. Researchers ran a first-round RT-PCR on the TCR CDR3 using the HTBI primer set. One entry per CDR3 protein, called by TCRdb with MiXCR from the multiplex PCR reads. The table lists over 700,000 distinct CDR3 sequences, more than 30% of them singletons, with roughly 8.3% in the top ten. As for this clonotype: Antigen unknown.

Recently diagnosed hyperthyroidism of less than 2 months' duration affected patients aged 18 to 65. Clinical symptoms, serum thyroxine, TRAb, thyroid ultrasound and orbital computed tomography informed diagnoses. The TCR comes from a man younger than 35 with Graves' hyperthyroidism. Sequences were obtained from blood. J is TRBJ2-2 and V is TRBV6-6; perhaps D is TRBD1 or TRBD2 (5 bases each). CDR3: CAVRGPTGELFF. CDR3 in DNA: TGTGCCGTTAGGGGACCCACCGGGGAGCTGTTTTTT.